This T cell receptor beta chain came from a study of cytomegalovirus exposure and HLA in healthy donors. General study points: Specificity of three CMV-associated chains for CMV antigens was verified in vitro. Investigators reported approximately 170 TCR beta chains as tied to cytomegalovirus.

Sequencing used immunoSEQ multiplex PCR; TCRdb keeps in-frame clones, though not all of them. The table includes about 310,000 clones, approximately 88% detected once. Trimming cost V 2 bases and J 3 bases; bases outside gene matches: 4. The CDR3 spans 15 residues. Germline V CDR1 and CDR2: KGHSH, LQKENI. As concerns this clone: The antigen is undetermined.

The rearrangement joins TRBV18 to TRBJ2-3, with 8 bases identical to TRBD2. What was sequenced was PBMCs. This sequence originates from a young man in good health and CMV-seronegative. The CDR3 spells CASSPTPSGTDTQYF. For the CDR3, the DNA is TGTGCCAGCTCACCAACGCCTAGCGGGACAGATACGCAGTATTTT.